This T cell receptor beta chain was captured by sequencing in a study of blood T cell repertoires in COVID-19. The V gene's germline CDR1 is LGHNA and CDR2 YNFKEQ. V was shortened by 0 bases and J by 2 bases, with 14 bases between the two germline ends. The CDR3 consists of 16 residues. Authors' analysis steps: Amplifying reference gene primers gave estimates of nucleated cell counts. Sequencing was performed with immunoSEQ multiplex PCR; in TCRdb, only in-frame clones are kept and a portion is missing. V and J calls plus clone size are reproduced from that table; the DNA served to infer D and trimming. The sample has around 47,000 clones; 89% are singletons.

Source material: peripheral blood. This chain uses TRBV4-2 with TRBJ2-7, with D possibly matching TRBD2 (6 bases). This receptor was identified in a man at least 80 years old with active or convalescent COVID-19. This CDR3 reads CASSQDPGLNTYEQYF. In DNA, the CDR3 is TGTGCCAGCAGCCAAGACCCGGGACTGAATACCTACGAGCAGTACTTC.